These T cell receptor beta chains were read from a single sample in a study of cytomegalovirus exposure and HLA in healthy donors. Sequenced by immunoSEQ multiplex PCR; TCRdb stores in-frame clones only, minus some. The sample shows approximately 120,000 clones, around nine tenths of them seen only once. The sequencing input was PBMCs. All receptors come from a woman aged 18-35 years in good health and CMV-seronegative. The CDR3 runs from the conserved cysteine through the conserved F or W. A D gene is named only where the DNA matches it firmly. Rows give clone size only sometimes, using once, few, many, or a class for an expanded clone.

clone size: -
J gene: TRBJ2-7
CDR3 length: 16
V gene: TRBV13
D gene: TRBD1
CDR3 protein: CASSRPISTGGYEQYF
CDR3 DNA: TGTGCCAGCAGCAGACCGATTTCCACAGGGGGCTACGAGCAGTACTTC

clone size: -
J gene: TRBJ2-2
CDR3 length: 14
V gene: TRBV18
D gene: -
CDR3 protein: CASSPPGRTGELFF
CDR3 DNA: TGTGCCAGCTCACCACCGGGGCGAACCGGGGAGCTGTTTTTT

clone size: -
J gene: TRBJ2-1
CDR3 length: 13
V gene: TRBV29-1
D gene: TRBD2
CDR3 protein: CSVLGGAVNEQFF
CDR3 DNA: TGCAGCGTTCTCGGGGGGGCCGTGAATGAGCAGTTCTTC

clone size: -
J gene: TRBJ2-7
CDR3 length: 15
V gene: TRBV5-1
D gene: -
CDR3 protein: CASSLSGGSTYEQYF
CDR3 DNA: TGCGCCAGCAGCTTATCAGGGGGGTCTACCTACGAGCAGTACTTC

clone size: -
J gene: TRBJ1-4
CDR3 length: 19
V gene: TRBV4-1
D gene: TRBD1
CDR3 protein: CASRQGGVPGQGANEKLFF
CDR3 DNA: TGCGCCAGCAGACAAGGTGGGGTCCCGGGACAGGGTGCTAATGAAAAACTGTTTTTT

clone size: -
J gene: TRBJ2-5
CDR3 length: 16
V gene: TRBV19
D gene: TRBD2
CDR3 protein: CASSTPGLAAEETQYF
CDR3 DNA: TGTGCCAGTAGTACACCGGGACTAGCGGCTGAAGAGACCCAGTACTTC

clone size: -
J gene: TRBJ2-1
CDR3 length: 13
V gene: TRBV7-2
D gene: -
CDR3 protein: CASSLAQFNEQFF
CDR3 DNA: TGTGCCAGCAGCTTAGCGCAGTTCAATGAGCAGTTCTTC

clone size: -
J gene: TRBJ1-1
CDR3 length: 16
V gene: TRBV27
D gene: TRBD1
CDR3 protein: CASSSYRGAVDTEAFF
CDR3 DNA: TGTGCCAGCAGTTCATACAGGGGGGCGGTCGACACTGAAGCTTTCTTT

clone size: -
J gene: TRBJ1-1
CDR3 length: 12
V gene: TRBV28
D gene: -
CDR3 protein: CASSLNTIEAFF
CDR3 DNA: TGTGCCAGCAGTTTGAATACAATTGAAGCTTTCTTT

clone size: -
J gene: TRBJ2-5
CDR3 length: 14
V gene: TRBV5-1
D gene: -
CDR3 protein: CASSLWGVQETQYF
CDR3 DNA: TGCGCCAGCAGCTTGTGGGGGGTTCAAGAGACCCAGTACTTC

clone size: -
J gene: TRBJ1-6
CDR3 length: 15
V gene: TRBV5-1
D gene: -
CDR3 protein: CASSLQGPGDSPLHF
CDR3 DNA: TGCGCCAGCAGCTTGCAGGGGCCGGGCGATTCACCCCTCCACTTT

clone size: -
J gene: TRBJ1-2
CDR3 length: 13
V gene: TRBV4-2
D gene: -
CDR3 protein: CASSPGDFGGYTF
CDR3 DNA: TGTGCCAGCAGCCCGGGGGATTTTGGGGGCTACACCTTC

clone size: once
J gene: TRBJ2-2
CDR3 length: 14
V gene: TRBV7-9
D gene: -
CDR3 protein: CASSRRQDTGELFF
CDR3 DNA: TGTGCCAGCAGCCGCCGGCAGGACACCGGGGAGCTGTTTTTT

clone size: -
J gene: TRBJ2-1
CDR3 length: 11
V gene: TRBV5-1
D gene: TRBD1
CDR3 protein: CASSLEGAQFF
CDR3 DNA: TGCGCCAGCAGCTTAGAGGGGGCCCAGTTCTTC

clone size: -
J gene: TRBJ1-6
CDR3 length: 15
V gene: TRBV6-5
D gene: -
CDR3 protein: CASTSGGLWGSPLHF
CDR3 DNA: TGTGCCAGCACCTCGGGGGGGCTCTGGGGTTCACCCCTCCACTTT

clone size: -
J gene: TRBJ1-5
CDR3 length: 13
V gene: TRBV15
D gene: -
CDR3 protein: CATSTQSNQPQHF
CDR3 DNA: TGTGCCACCAGCACCCAGAGCAATCAGCCCCAGCATTTT

clone size: once
J gene: TRBJ2-7
CDR3 length: 12
V gene: TRBV28
D gene: -
CDR3 protein: CASMGRSYEQYF
CDR3 DNA: TGTGCCAGCATGGGCCGATCCTACGAGCAGTACTTC

clone size: -
J gene: TRBJ2-3
CDR3 length: 19
V gene: TRBV18
D gene: -
CDR3 protein: CASSPLAAGLGTSTDTQYF
CDR3 DNA: TGTGCCAGCTCACCATTAGCGGCAGGGCTGGGAACTAGCACAGATACGCAGTATTTT

clone size: -
J gene: TRBJ2-7
CDR3 length: 16
V gene: TRBV19
D gene: TRBD2
CDR3 protein: CATSSASGGEDYEQYF
CDR3 DNA: TGTGCCACCTCCTCGGCCAGCGGGGGGGAGGACTACGAGCAGTACTTC

clone size: few
J gene: TRBJ2-5
CDR3 length: 13
V gene: TRBV2
D gene: -
CDR3 protein: CASSGVREETQYF
CDR3 DNA: TGTGCCAGCAGTGGCGTGAGAGAGGAGACCCAGTACTTC

clone size: -
J gene: TRBJ1-1
CDR3 length: 12
V gene: TRBV7-9
D gene: -
CDR3 protein: CASSLLSTEAFF
CDR3 DNA: TGTGCCAGCAGCTTACTAAGCACTGAAGCTTTCTTT

clone size: few
J gene: TRBJ2-1
CDR3 length: 14
V gene: TRBV13
D gene: TRBD2
CDR3 protein: CASSDPRGGDEQFF
CDR3 DNA: TGTGCCAGCAGCGACCCCCGGGGGGGCGACGAGCAGTTCTTC

clone size: -
J gene: TRBJ2-7
CDR3 length: 15
V gene: TRBV10-3
D gene: TRBD2
CDR3 protein: CAISESLRERFEQYF
CDR3 DNA: TGTGCCATCAGTGAGTCTTTGCGGGAGCGGTTCGAGCAGTACTTC

clone size: -
J gene: TRBJ1-4
CDR3 length: 15
V gene: TRBV30
D gene: -
CDR3 protein: CAWSGGQRPNEKLFF
CDR3 DNA: TGTGCCTGGAGTGGAGGACAGCGCCCCAATGAAAAACTGTTTTTT

clone size: -
J gene: TRBJ2-1
CDR3 length: 18
V gene: TRBV6-1
D gene: TRBD2
CDR3 protein: CASSERVPVTSGRGEQFF
CDR3 DNA: TGTGCCAGCAGTGAAAGAGTCCCCGTGACTAGCGGGAGAGGAGAGCAGTTCTTC

clone size: -
J gene: TRBJ1-2
CDR3 length: 13
V gene: TRBV28
D gene: TRBD1
CDR3 protein: CASTQGQGDGYTF
CDR3 DNA: TGTGCCAGCACCCAGGGACAGGGGGATGGCTACACCTTC

clone size: -
J gene: TRBJ2-7
CDR3 length: 14
V gene: TRBV11-2
D gene: -
CDR3 protein: CASSRVWRAPEQYF
CDR3 DNA: TGTGCCAGCAGCCGTGTTTGGCGGGCGCCTGAGCAGTACTTC

clone size: once
J gene: TRBJ2-7
CDR3 length: 15
V gene: TRBV2
D gene: TRBD2
CDR3 protein: CASRLGLAGNYEQYF
CDR3 DNA: TGTGCCAGCAGGCTAGGACTAGCGGGAAACTACGAGCAGTACTTC

clone size: -
J gene: TRBJ2-3
CDR3 length: 12
V gene: TRBV7-2
D gene: -
CDR3 protein: CASSFYTDTQYF
CDR3 DNA: TGTGCCAGCAGCTTCTACACAGATACGCAGTATTTT

clone size: -
J gene: TRBJ2-5
CDR3 length: 15
V gene: TRBV7-2
D gene: -
CDR3 protein: CASSISGGSGETQYF
CDR3 DNA: TGTGCCAGCAGCATATCCGGAGGCTCTGGGGAGACCCAGTACTTC

clone size: -
J gene: TRBJ2-1
CDR3 length: 17
V gene: TRBV10-3
D gene: TRBD2
CDR3 protein: CAIRVGTREHTYNEQFF
CDR3 DNA: TGTGCCATCAGGGTTGGGACTAGAGAACATACCTACAATGAGCAGTTCTTC

clone size: -
J gene: TRBJ1-1
CDR3 length: 14
V gene: TRBV27
D gene: -
CDR3 protein: CATGRGGMNTEAFF
CDR3 DNA: TGTGCCACCGGTCGGGGGGGGATGAACACTGAAGCTTTCTTT

clone size: -
J gene: TRBJ2-3
CDR3 length: 21
V gene: TRBV5-1
D gene: TRBD1
CDR3 protein: CASSWPSFGTGESIVPDTQYF
CDR3 DNA: TGCGCCAGCAGCTGGCCCTCCTTCGGGACAGGGGAATCAATTGTCCCAGATACGCAGTATTTT

clone size: -
J gene: TRBJ1-6
CDR3 length: 15
V gene: TRBV9
D gene: TRBD1
CDR3 protein: CASSKRTGWNSPLHF
CDR3 DNA: TGTGCCAGCAGCAAACGGACAGGGTGGAATTCACCCCTCCACTTT

clone size: -
J gene: TRBJ2-2
CDR3 length: 15
V gene: TRBV29-1
D gene: TRBD2
CDR3 protein: CSVEVGGWYTGELFF
CDR3 DNA: TGCAGCGTTGAAGTGGGAGGGTGGTACACCGGGGAGCTGTTTTTT

clone size: -
J gene: TRBJ2-1
CDR3 length: 13
V gene: TRBV14
D gene: -
CDR3 protein: CASSQGVYNEQFF
CDR3 DNA: TGTGCCAGCAGCCAAGGCGTCTACAATGAGCAGTTCTTC

clone size: -
J gene: TRBJ1-5
CDR3 length: 17
V gene: TRBV28
D gene: -
CDR3 protein: CASSLGEVLYSNQPQHF
CDR3 DNA: TGTGCCAGCAGTTTAGGGGAGGTACTATATAGCAATCAGCCCCAGCATTTT

clone size: -
J gene: TRBJ1-5
CDR3 length: 13
V gene: TRBV30
D gene: TRBD1
CDR3 protein: CAWNRGRNQPQHF
CDR3 DNA: TGTGCCTGGAACAGGGGACGTAATCAGCCCCAGCATTTT

clone size: -
J gene: TRBJ2-7
CDR3 length: 14
V gene: TRBV18
D gene: -
CDR3 protein: CASSPGGAPYEQYF
CDR3 DNA: TGTGCCAGCTCACCAGGGGGCGCCCCCTACGAGCAGTACTTC

clone size: -
J gene: TRBJ2-7
CDR3 length: 14
V gene: TRBV11-2
D gene: TRBD1
CDR3 protein: CASSPGTGDYEQYF
CDR3 DNA: TGTGCCAGCAGCCCCGGGACAGGGGACTACGAGCAGTACTTC

clone size: once
J gene: TRBJ2-1
CDR3 length: 14
V gene: TRBV27
D gene: TRBD2
CDR3 protein: CASTSGGAIGEQFF
CDR3 DNA: TGTGCCAGCACTAGCGGGGGGGCCATAGGTGAGCAGTTCTTC

clone size: -
J gene: TRBJ2-3
CDR3 length: 16
V gene: TRBV7-9
D gene: -
CDR3 protein: CASSLKVWGVSDTQYF
CDR3 DNA: TGTGCCAGCAGCTTAAAAGTTTGGGGGGTATCAGATACGCAGTATTTT

clone size: -
J gene: TRBJ2-1
CDR3 length: 17
V gene: TRBV29-1
D gene: TRBD2
CDR3 protein: CSVRGLAGGISYNEQFF
CDR3 DNA: TGCAGCGTTCGGGGACTAGCGGGTGGTATCTCCTACAATGAGCAGTTCTTC

clone size: -
J gene: TRBJ2-7
CDR3 length: 11
V gene: TRBV20-1
D gene: -
CDR3 protein: CSAHGQSEQYF
CDR3 DNA: TGCAGTGCTCACGGACAGAGCGAGCAGTACTTC

clone size: -
J gene: TRBJ2-3
CDR3 length: 11
V gene: TRBV9
D gene: -
CDR3 protein: CASSPQDTQYF
CDR3 DNA: TGTGCCAGCAGCCCCCAGGATACGCAGTATTTT

clone size: -
J gene: TRBJ2-5
CDR3 length: 17
V gene: TRBV5-1
D gene: TRBD1
CDR3 protein: CASRPTIDRGPAETQYF
CDR3 DNA: TGCGCCAGCAGGCCCACGATCGACAGGGGGCCAGCGGAGACCCAGTACTTC

clone size: -
J gene: TRBJ2-1
CDR3 length: 15
V gene: TRBV5-1
D gene: -
CDR3 protein: CASSRTPEIVDEQFF
CDR3 DNA: TGCGCCAGCAGCCGTACCCCGGAGATAGTAGATGAGCAGTTCTTC

clone size: -
J gene: TRBJ2-1
CDR3 length: 13
V gene: TRBV6-4
D gene: -
CDR3 protein: CASSDSRYNEQFF
CDR3 DNA: TGTGCCAGCAGTGACTCCAGATACAATGAGCAGTTCTTC

clone size: -
J gene: TRBJ2-3
CDR3 length: 13
V gene: TRBV6-5
D gene: TRBD1
CDR3 protein: CASSYRGRDTQYF
CDR3 DNA: TGTGCCAGCAGTTACAGGGGGCGAGATACGCAGTATTTT

clone size: -
J gene: TRBJ2-4
CDR3 length: 15
V gene: TRBV6-5
D gene: -
CDR3 protein: CASSFAGSAKNIQYF
CDR3 DNA: TGTGCCAGCAGTTTCGCGGGTTCGGCCAAAAACATTCAGTACTTC

clone size: -
J gene: TRBJ2-2
CDR3 length: 13
V gene: TRBV6-5
D gene: TRBD1
CDR3 protein: CASRQGHTGELFF
CDR3 DNA: TGTGCCAGCCGACAGGGTCACACCGGGGAGCTGTTTTTT